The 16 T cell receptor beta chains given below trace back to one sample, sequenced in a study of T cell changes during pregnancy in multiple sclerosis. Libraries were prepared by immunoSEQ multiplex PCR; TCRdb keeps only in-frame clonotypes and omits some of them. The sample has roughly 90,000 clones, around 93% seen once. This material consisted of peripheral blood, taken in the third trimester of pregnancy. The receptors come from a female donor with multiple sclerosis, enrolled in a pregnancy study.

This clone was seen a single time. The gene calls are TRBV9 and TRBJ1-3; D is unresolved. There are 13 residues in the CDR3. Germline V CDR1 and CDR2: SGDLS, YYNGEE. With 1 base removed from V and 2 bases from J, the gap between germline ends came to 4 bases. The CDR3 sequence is CASSVSAGNTIYF. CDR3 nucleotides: TGTGCCAGCAGCGTATCCGCTGGAAACACCATATATTTT.

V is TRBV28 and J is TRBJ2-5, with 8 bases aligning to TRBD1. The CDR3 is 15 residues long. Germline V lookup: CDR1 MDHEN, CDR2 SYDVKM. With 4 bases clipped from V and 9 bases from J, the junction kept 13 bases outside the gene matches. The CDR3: CASSSGQGADRAQYF. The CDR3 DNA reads TGTGCCAGCAGTTCTGGACAGGGCGCCGACAGGGCCCAGTACTTC.

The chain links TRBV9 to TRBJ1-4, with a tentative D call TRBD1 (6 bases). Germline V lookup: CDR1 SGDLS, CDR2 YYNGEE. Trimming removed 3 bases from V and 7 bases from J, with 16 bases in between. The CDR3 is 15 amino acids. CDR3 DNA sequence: TGTGCCAGCAGCGGTACAGGGTGGCGCGGTGAAAAACTGTTTTTT. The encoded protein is CASSGTGWRGEKLFF. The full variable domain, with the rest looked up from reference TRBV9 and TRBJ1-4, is DSGVTQTPKHLITATGQRVTLRCSPRSGDLSVYWYQQSLDQGLQFLIQYYNGEERAKGNILERFSAQQFPDLHSELNLSSLELGDSALYFCASSGTGWRGEKLFFGSGTQLSVL.

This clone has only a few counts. CDR3 nucleotides: TGTGCCAGCAGTGGGGCCAACAGGGGGCTATACGAGCAGTACTTC. Its protein product is CASSGANRGLYEQYF. This chain uses TRBV25-1 with TRBJ2-7; 9 bases are a match to TRBD1. Looked up from germline, CDR1 is MGHDK and CDR2 is SYGVNS. Losses at the gene ends were 4 bases for V and 4 bases for J; bases not matched to a gene: 8. This CDR3 region has 15 residues.

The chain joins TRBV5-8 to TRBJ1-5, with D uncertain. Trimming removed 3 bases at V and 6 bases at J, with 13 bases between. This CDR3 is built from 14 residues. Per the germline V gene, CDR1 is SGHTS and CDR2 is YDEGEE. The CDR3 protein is CASSSLPGGQPQHF. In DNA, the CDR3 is TGTGCCAGCAGCTCGCTCCCGGGAGGTCAGCCCCAGCATTTT.

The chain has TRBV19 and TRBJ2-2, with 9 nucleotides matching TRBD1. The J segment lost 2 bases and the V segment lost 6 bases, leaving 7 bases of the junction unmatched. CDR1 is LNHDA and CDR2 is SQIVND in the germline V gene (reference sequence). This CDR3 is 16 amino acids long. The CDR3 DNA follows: TGTGCCAGTAGCCTCCGGACAGGGGTCAACACCGGGGAGCTGTTTTTT. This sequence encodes CASSLRTGVNTGELFF. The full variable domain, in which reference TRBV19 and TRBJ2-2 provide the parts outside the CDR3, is DGGITQSPKYLFRKEGQNVTLSCEQNLNHDAMYWYRQDPGQGLRLIYYSQIVNDFQKGDIAEGYSVSREKKESFPLTVTSAQKNPTAFYLCASSLRTGVNTGELFFGEGSRLTVL.

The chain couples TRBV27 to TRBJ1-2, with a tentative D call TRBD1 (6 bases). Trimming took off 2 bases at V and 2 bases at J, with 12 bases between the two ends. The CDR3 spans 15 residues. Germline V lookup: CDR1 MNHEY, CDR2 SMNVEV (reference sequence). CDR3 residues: CASSLGGAPNYGYTF. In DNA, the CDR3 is TGTGCCAGCAGTTTAGGGGGGGCGCCAAACTATGGCTACACCTTC.

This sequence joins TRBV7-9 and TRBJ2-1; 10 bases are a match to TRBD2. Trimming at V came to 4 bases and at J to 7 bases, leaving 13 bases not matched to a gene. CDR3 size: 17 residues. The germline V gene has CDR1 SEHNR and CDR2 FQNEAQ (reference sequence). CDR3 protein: CASSSGGLAGGGNEQFF. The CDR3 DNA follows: TGTGCCAGCAGCTCCGGAGGGTTAGCGGGAGGCGGGAATGAGCAGTTCTTC.

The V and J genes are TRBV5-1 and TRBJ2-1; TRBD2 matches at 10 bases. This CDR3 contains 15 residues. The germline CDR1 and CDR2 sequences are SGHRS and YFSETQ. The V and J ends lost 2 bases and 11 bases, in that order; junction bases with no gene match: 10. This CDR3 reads CASSFEREGQGQQFF. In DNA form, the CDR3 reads TGCGCCAGCAGCTTCGAGCGGGAGGGCCAGGGACAGCAGTTCTTC.

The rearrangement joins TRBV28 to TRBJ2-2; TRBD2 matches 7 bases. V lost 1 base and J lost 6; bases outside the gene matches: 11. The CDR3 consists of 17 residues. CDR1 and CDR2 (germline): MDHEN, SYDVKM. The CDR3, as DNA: TGTGCCAGCAGTTTATTAGGGTGGGAGGGTTCGGCCGGGGAGCTGTTTTTT. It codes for CASSLLGWEGSAGELFF.

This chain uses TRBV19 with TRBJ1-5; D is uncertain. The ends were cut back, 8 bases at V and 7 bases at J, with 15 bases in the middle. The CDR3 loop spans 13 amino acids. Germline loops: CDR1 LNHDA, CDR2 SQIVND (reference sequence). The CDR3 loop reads CASLGWVGQPQHF. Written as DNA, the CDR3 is TGTGCCAGTCTGGGCTGGGTCGGACAGCCCCAGCATTTT. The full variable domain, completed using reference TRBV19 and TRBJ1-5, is DGGITQSPKYLFRKEGQNVTLSCEQNLNHDAMYWYRQDPGQGLRLIYYSQIVNDFQKGDIAEGYSVSREKKESFPLTVTSAQKNPTAFYLCASLGWVGQPQHFGDGTRLSIL.

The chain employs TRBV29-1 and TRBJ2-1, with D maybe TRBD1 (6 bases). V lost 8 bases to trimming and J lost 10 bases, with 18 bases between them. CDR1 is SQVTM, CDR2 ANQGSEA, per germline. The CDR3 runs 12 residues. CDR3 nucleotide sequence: TGCAGCATCAGGCAGGGGATCGGGGAGCAGTTCTTC. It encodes CSIRQGIGEQFF.

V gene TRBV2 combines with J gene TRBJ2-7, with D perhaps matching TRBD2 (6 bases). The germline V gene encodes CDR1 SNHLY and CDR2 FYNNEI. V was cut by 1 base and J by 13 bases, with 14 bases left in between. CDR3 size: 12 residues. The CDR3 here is CASSEGPREPYF. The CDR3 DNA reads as TGTGCCAGCAGTGAAGGTCCCCGGGAGCCCTACTTC.

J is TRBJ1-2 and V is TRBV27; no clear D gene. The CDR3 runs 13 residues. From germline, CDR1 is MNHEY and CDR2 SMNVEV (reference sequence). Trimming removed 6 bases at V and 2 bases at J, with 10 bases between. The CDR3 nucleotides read TGTGCCAGCAGCATCCGGGAAAACTATGGCTACACCTTC. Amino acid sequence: CASSIRENYGYTF.

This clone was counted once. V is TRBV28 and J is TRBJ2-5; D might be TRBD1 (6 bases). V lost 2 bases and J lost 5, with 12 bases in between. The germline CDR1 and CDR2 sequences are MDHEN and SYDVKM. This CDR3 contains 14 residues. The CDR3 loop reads CASSLRVGGETQYF. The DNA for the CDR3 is TGTGCCAGCAGTTTAAGAGTTGGGGGCGAGACCCAGTACTTC. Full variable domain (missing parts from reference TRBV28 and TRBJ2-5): DVKVTQSSRYLVKRTGEKVFLECVQDMDHENMFWYRQDPGLGLRLIYFSYDVKMKEKGDIPEGYSVSREKKERFSLILESASTNQTSMYLCASSLRVGGETQYFGPGTRLLVL.

CDR3 nucleotide sequence: TGTGCCAGCAGCCAACTGAACACCGGGGAGCTGTTTTTT. Protein product: CASSQLNTGELFF. The chain carries TRBV14 and TRBJ2-2; D remains unclear. From germline, CDR1 is SGHDN and CDR2 FVKESK. The CDR3 spans 13 residues. Trimming shortened V by 2 bases and J by 1 base, and 2 bases separated the two germline ends.